A single sample gave rise to the 25 T cell receptor beta chains below, sequenced in a study of identical twins. TCRdb fed the 5' RACE reads into MiXCR, producing one record per CDR3 protein. The sample includes 450,000 to 650,000 distinct CDR3 sequences, 9% to 10% of them seen just once. This sample was also put to use in a study of yellow fever vaccine responses in identical twins.

The source material was PBMCs. All receptors come from a woman under 30 in good health.

In this sample, this clonotype turned up many times. The CDR3, as DNA: TGTGCCAGCAGCTCCTATGGTAACTACGAGCAGTACTTC. Its translation is CASSSYGNYEQYF. V is TRBV7-9 and J is TRBJ2-7; D is unclear. This CDR3 is 13 amino acids long. Germline CDR1 SEHNR, CDR2 FQNEAQ (reference sequence). Trimming shortened V by 4 bases and J by 3 bases, and 10 bases separated the two germline ends. The full variable domain, in which reference TRBV7-9 and TRBJ2-7 provide the parts outside the CDR3, is DTGVSQNPRHKITKRGQNVTFRCDPISEHNRLYWYRQTLGQGPEFLTYFQNEAQLEKSRLLSDRFSAERPKGSFSTLEIQRTEQGDSAMYLCASSSYGNYEQYFGPGTRLTVT.

This clonotype was seen many times. The rearrangement uses TRBV10-3 and TRBJ2-1; D is perhaps TRBD1 or TRBD2 (5 bases each). Trimming shortened V by 8 bases and J by 0 bases, and 11 bases separated the two germline ends. This CDR3 is 14 amino acids long. Germline lookup yields CDR1 ENHRY and CDR2 SYGVKD. The CDR3 nucleotides are TGTGCCATCGGGACCCCCAGCTCCTACAATGAGCAGTTCTTC. The encoded protein is CAIGTPSSYNEQFF.

This clonotype was seen more than once but under ten times. V and J are TRBV6-2 or TRBV6-3 and TRBJ2-1, with 7 bases that match TRBD2. CDR1 and CDR2 (germline): MNHEY, SVGEGT. Losses at the gene ends were 7 bases for V and 6 bases for J; bases not matched to a gene: 9. The CDR3 has 14 residues. CDR3: CASTDRAGANEQFF. The CDR3 DNA is TGTGCCAGCACCGACCGGGCGGGAGCCAATGAGCAGTTCTTC.

In its sample, this clonotype was seen many times. The chain carries TRBV11-2 and TRBJ2-3; 9 bases line up with TRBD2. This CDR3 is 16 amino acids long. The germline gives CDR1 SGHAT, CDR2 FQNNGV. V dropped 3 bases and J dropped 2; count of bases not matched to a gene: 6. For the CDR3, the DNA is TGTGCCAGCAGCTTTGGGGGACTAGCCTACACAGATACGCAGTATTTT. Amino acids: CASSFGGLAYTDTQYF.

This clonotype appeared a few times. This chain joins TRBV20-1 and TRBJ2-3; no definite D call. Per germline, CDR1 DFQATT and CDR2 SNEGSKA (reference sequence). Between the trimmed V and J ends, which lost 3 bases and 6 bases, there was a span of 10 bases. This CDR3 comprises 12 residues. The CDR3 DNA is TGCAGTGCTAGTCATGGTCCGGATACGCAGTATTTT. Amino acid sequence: CSASHGPDTQYF.

This clonotype appeared many times. The rearrangement links TRBV12-3 or TRBV12-4 to TRBJ2-5, with D possibly matching TRBD2 (6 bases). The CDR3 spans 17 residues. V was clipped by 6 bases and J by 4 bases, with 24 bases between them. For the CDR3, the DNA is TGTGCCAGCAGCCCAGAACCCGGGACTCAGTTTAGAGAGACCCAGTACTTC. Amino acid sequence: CASSPEPGTQFRETQYF.

This clonotype was recorded a few times. The J gene is TRBJ2-4, the V gene TRBV28, with a tentative D call TRBD1 (6 bases). This CDR3 comprises 17 residues. With 4 bases removed from V and 3 bases from J, the gap between germline ends came to 19 bases. The germline CDR1 and CDR2 sequences are MDHEN and SYDVKM. The CDR3 DNA is TGTGCCAGCAGTTCGCAAGGACAGAGTACCCTCAAAAACATTCAGTACTTC. Its protein product is CASSSQGQSTLKNIQYF.

A word on this clonotype: Sequence at one end of the junction differs from germline and may be a read error. Here the CDR3 DNA reads TGTGCCAGCAGCTTAGGGGACTCCCACAATGAGCAGTTCTTC. It translates to CASSLGDSHNEQFF. The V and J genes are TRBV7-9 and TRBJ2-1; maybe TRBD2 (6 bases). Germline V gene lookup returns CDR1 SEHNR and CDR2 FQNEAQ (reference sequence). The CDR3 runs to 14 residues.

This clonotype was observed many times. The rearrangement uses TRBV12-3 or TRBV12-4 and TRBJ2-1; TRBD2 matches 13 bases. Losses at the gene ends were 5 bases for V and 7 bases for J; bases not matched to a gene: 5. The CDR3 consists of 15 residues. The CDR3 is CASSTGTSGTNEQFF. In DNA form, the CDR3 reads TGTGCCAGCAGTACCGGGACTAGCGGGACAAATGAGCAGTTCTTC.

In this sample, this clonotype turned up many times. V and J are TRBV5-1 and TRBJ2-5; unclear D gene. This CDR3 has 18 residues. Germline lookup yields CDR1 SGHRS and CDR2 YFSETQ. Trimming removed 0 bases at V and 2 bases at J, with 20 bases between. Here the CDR3 DNA reads TGCGCCAGCAGCTTGGCGCAGATCCTTGGGAATTTACAAGAGACCCAGTACTTC. Protein product: CASSLAQILGNLQETQYF.

A remark on this clonotype: The germline gene is not matched at one end of the junction; a read error may be the cause. The V call is TRBV12-5, the J call TRBJ2-7; D gene ambiguous. The CDR3 extends over 10 amino acids. The germline V gene encodes CDR1 LGHNT and CDR2 FRNRAP. In DNA, the CDR3 is TGTGCGCCTGGACCGGAGAAAGGTAGATTC. It specifies CAPGPEKGRF.

Ten or more counts support this clonotype. The V call is TRBV3-1, the J call TRBJ2-1, with TRBD2 as a possible D gene (5 bases). This CDR3 has 16 amino acids. V gave up 3 bases and J gave up 0 bases, with 12 bases separating them. CDR1 and CDR2 (germline): LGHDT, YNNKEL (reference sequence). The CDR3 nucleotides are TGTGCCAGCAGCCACACGTGGGAGAGCTCCTACAATGAGCAGTTCTTC. Protein sequence: CASSHTWESSYNEQFF.

There are a few counts of this clonotype. This sequence joins TRBV27 and TRBJ1-4, with a weak D call TRBD1 (6 bases). This CDR3 comprises 15 residues. V was trimmed by 8 bases and J by 1 base, leaving 14 bases between them. Germline CDR1 reads MNHEY; CDR2 reads SMNVEV (reference sequence). CDR3 sequence reads: CASPRGGQTNEKLFF. The CDR3 DNA reads as TGTGCCAGCCCTAGGGGGGGACAAACTAATGAAAAACTGTTTTTT.

Many counts were recorded for this clonotype. The chain combines TRBV5-6 with TRBJ1-2; D possibly corresponds to TRBD1 (6 bases). The ends were cut back, 4 bases at V and 7 bases at J, with 14 bases in the middle. CDR1 and CDR2 (germline): SGHDT, YYEEEE. The CDR3 is 13 residues long. The chain's CDR3 is CASSADSFRGYTF. The CDR3 nucleotides are TGTGCCAGCAGCGCGGACAGTTTTCGTGGCTACACCTTC.

The chain joins TRBV6-1 to TRBJ2-3; 9 positions agree with TRBD2. V shed 9 bases and J 4 bases; nucleotides not matched to a gene: 8. The CDR3 spans 14 residues. CDR1 is MNHNS and CDR2 is SASEGT in the germline V gene. The chain's CDR3 is CASAIAGAPDTQYF. The CDR3 nucleotides read TGTGCCAGTGCAATAGCGGGAGCCCCAGATACGCAGTATTTT.

This chain connects TRBV29-1 to TRBJ2-1; no reliable D call. Deletions cut 6 bases from V and 12 bases from J, with 18 bases between. Germline V gene lookup returns CDR1 SQVTM and CDR2 ANQGSEA. The CDR3 is made up of 12 amino acids. CDR3 sequence (DNA): TGCAGCGTCGTTTCAGGCTCCTCCGTGCAGTTCTTC. It codes for CSVVSGSSVQFF.

This clonotype was found a few times. The chain is built from TRBV2 and TRBJ2-1, with 14 bases fitting TRBD2. The CDR3 contains 18 residues. V shed 10 bases, J shed 5 bases, and the junction held 16 bases outside the gene matches. CDR1 and CDR2 from the germline V gene are SNHLY and FYNNEI. CDR3 coding DNA: TGTGCCATCTGCCGCCCGGGACTAGCGGGAGAAGGCCACAATGAGCAGTTCTTC. Its protein product is CAICRPGLAGEGHNEQFF.

This clonotype was recorded many times. This sequence joins TRBV10-3 and TRBJ2-3; 12 bases map to TRBD1. The CDR3 has 17 amino acids. Germline CDR1 is ENHRY and CDR2 is SYGVKD. J gave up 4 bases and V 3 bases, and 8 bases lay outside the gene matches. CDR3 sequence (DNA): TGTGCCATCAGTGACCTACCGGGGACAGGGGGCTCAGATACGCAGTATTTT. Its protein product is CAISDLPGTGGSDTQYF.

This clonotype was picked up a small number of times. The chain combines TRBV5-6 with TRBJ2-3; D unclear. The V end lost 3 bases, the J end lost 2 bases, and 16 bases lay between the germline ends. Per germline, CDR1 SGHDT and CDR2 YYEEEE. The CDR3 covers 16 residues. The CDR3 DNA is TGTGCCAGCAGCTCCTCCCGGCGGATACCCACAGATACGCAGTATTTT. Translating it yields CASSSSRRIPTDTQYF.

The rearrangement joins TRBV7-9 to TRBJ2-7; D may correspond to TRBD1 or TRBD2 (5 bases each). V was cut by 2 bases and J by 4 bases, with 18 bases left in between. This CDR3 is 16 amino acids long. CDR1 and CDR2 (germline): SEHNR, FQNEAQ (reference sequence). The CDR3 nucleotides are TGTGCCAGCAGCTTACACCCGGGGCACCCTTTATACGAGCAGTACTTC. Encoded protein: CASSLHPGHPLYEQYF.

In its sample, this clonotype was seen a few times. The V and J genes are TRBV2 and TRBJ2-5, with 8 bases matching TRBD2. Germline CDR1 SNHLY, CDR2 FYNNEI. This CDR3 region has 13 residues. Losses at the gene ends were 7 bases for V and 4 bases for J; bases not matched to a gene: 5. Here the CDR3 reads CASTSGGPETQYF. Here the CDR3 DNA reads TGTGCCAGCACCAGCGGGGGTCCAGAGACCCAGTACTTC. Using reference TRBV2 and TRBJ2-5 for the parts outside the CDR3, the full variable domain is EPEVTQTPSHQVTQMGQEVILRCVPISNHLYFYWYRQILGQKVEFLVSFYNNEISEKSEIFDDQFSVERPDGSNFTLKIRSTKLEDSAMYFCASTSGGPETQYFGPGTRLLVL.

In this sample, this clonotype turned up a few times. The chain carries TRBV5-1 and TRBJ2-3, with 10 bases matching TRBD2. This CDR3 has 17 residues. Trimming cost V 1 base and J 2 bases; bases outside gene matches: 7. CDR1 is SGHRS and CDR2 is YFSETQ in the germline V gene. CDR3 loop: CASSLRPSGGSTDTQYF. CDR3 DNA: TGCGCCAGCAGCTTGCGGCCTAGCGGGGGTTCCACAGATACGCAGTATTTT.

Of note for this clonotype: A junction end diverges from the germline sequence, so it may reflect a read error. The V gene is TRBV7-7, the J gene TRBJ2-2, with a tentative D call TRBD1 (5 bases). The V gene's germline CDR1 is SSHAT and CDR2 FNYEAQ (reference sequence). The CDR3 is made up of 19 amino acids. The CDR3 spells CASSLDSPLAGPNTGELFF. The CDR3, as DNA: TGTGCTAGCAGCTTAGACTCCCCACTCGCAGGGCCGAACACCGGGGAGCTGTTTTTT.

This clonotype was observed many times. The chain employs TRBV12-3 or TRBV12-4 and TRBJ2-3, with 9 bases aligning to TRBD1. Trimming took 7 bases from V and 1 from J; bases not matched to a gene: 6. CDR3 size: 15 residues. Here the CDR3 DNA reads TGTGCCAGCAAAAACAGGGGGCAGGGCACAGATACGCAGTATTTT. Translated: CASKNRGQGTDTQYF.

This clonotype was observed a few times. This sequence joins TRBV29-1 and TRBJ2-7; 11 nucleotides agree with TRBD1. The germline V gene encodes CDR1 SQVTM and CDR2 ANQGSEA. This CDR3 has 14 amino acids. V lost 4 bases and J lost 6; bases outside the gene matches: 8. Written as DNA, the CDR3 is TGCAGCGTTGTGGGACAGGGGGTGTATAGCGAGCAGTACTTC. Amino acids: CSVVGQGVYSEQYF.